Below, 11 T cell receptor beta chains from the same sample are listed, as sequenced in a study of blood T cell repertoires in COVID-19. Repertoires were generated with immunoSEQ multiplex PCR, while TCRdb's copy carries only in-frame clones and drops some. The repertoire consists of approximately 59,000 clones, with more than 75% occurring once and the leading ten covering approximately 4.5%. The sample was peripheral blood. The receptors shown here come from a man in his forties with active COVID-19.

With regard to this clone: At one end, the junction sequence differs from germline, possibly due to a read error. The gene calls are TRBV27 and TRBJ1-2; 8 bases align to TRBD1. Germline loops: CDR1 MNHEY, CDR2 SMNVEV (reference sequence). CDR3 size: 16 residues. The CDR3 protein is CASSLSSGGWSYGYTF. CDR3 DNA sequence: TGTGCCAGCAGTCTATCTTCAGGGGGCTGGAGCTATGGCTACACCTTC.

V is TRBV6-6 and J is TRBJ2-1; 8 bases are a match to TRBD1. The V gene end was trimmed by 9 bases and the J gene end by 8 bases; junction bases not matched to a gene: 9. CDR1 MNHNY and CDR2 SVGAGI come from the germline V gene (reference sequence). The CDR3 is made up of 13 amino acids. CDR3 DNA: TGTGCCAGTTCGGACAGGGTCGGTCATGAGCAGTTCTTC. The encoded protein is CASSDRVGHEQFF.

The chain links TRBV30 to TRBJ2-3; 7 nucleotides agree with TRBD2. CDR3 length: 16 amino acids. V trimming: 0 bases; J trimming: 0 bases; junction bases outside the gene matches: 6. The germline V gene encodes CDR1 GTSNPN and CDR2 SVGIG (reference sequence). The CDR3 DNA sequence: TGTGCCTGGAGTGTAGGGAGGGGCCCTAGCACAGATACGCAGTATTTT. This encodes CAWSVGRGPSTDTQYF.

The table lists this clone with a few counts. The gene calls are TRBV5-1 and TRBJ2-2, with TRBD1 matching over 9 bases. The CDR3 length is 15 residues. Germline loops: CDR1 SGHRS, CDR2 YFSETQ. The V and J ends lost 5 bases and 6 bases, in that order; junction bases with no gene match: 8. The CDR3 spells CASRPGTGSPGELFF. CDR3 coding DNA: TGCGCCAGCAGACCCGGGACAGGGAGCCCCGGGGAGCTGTTTTTT.

V usage is TRBV4-2 and J usage is TRBJ2-1, with TRBD2 matching 12 bases. Germline-derived CDR1 and CDR2 are LGHNA and YNFKEQ. V gave up 4 bases and J gave up 3 bases; unmatched junction bases: 4. CDR3 length equals 16 residues. The CDR3 DNA is TGTGCCAGCAGCCCTCGACTAGCGGGAGACTACAATGAGCAGTTCTTC. Translated, it gives CASSPRLAGDYNEQFF.

The chain joins TRBV15 to TRBJ2-1; 10 bases map to TRBD2. CDR1 and CDR2 from the germline V gene are LNHNV and YYDKDF (reference sequence). With 4 bases clipped from V and 6 bases from J, the junction kept 3 bases outside the gene matches. This CDR3 has 14 amino acids. CDR3 sequence reads: CATSNGLAANEQFF. The CDR3 region has the DNA TGTGCCACCAGCAACGGACTAGCGGCCAATGAGCAGTTCTTC.

The chain has TRBV28 and TRBJ2-7; 7 positions agree with TRBD1. The CDR3 has 18 amino acids. V trimming: 5 bases; J trimming: 5 bases; junction bases outside the gene matches: 21. The germline gives CDR1 MDHEN, CDR2 SYDVKM. CDR3 sequence reads: CASSTGLTPGQLRDEQYF. In DNA form, the CDR3 reads TGTGCCAGCAGTACTGGTCTGACCCCGGGACAGCTGCGTGACGAGCAGTACTTC. Looking up the rest from reference TRBV28 and TRBJ2-7 gives the full variable domain: DVKVTQSSRYLVKRTGEKVFLECVQDMDHENMFWYRQDPGLGLRLIYFSYDVKMKEKGDIPEGYSVSREKKERFSLILESASTNQTSMYLCASSTGLTPGQLRDEQYFGPGTRLTVT.

This clone was found a few times. The chain employs TRBV19 and TRBJ1-2; unclear D gene. Between the trimmed V and J ends, which lost 5 bases and 4 bases, there was a span of 14 bases. The length of the CDR3 is 14 residues. CDR1 is LNHDA, CDR2 SQIVND, per germline (reference sequence). Written as DNA, the CDR3 is TGTGCCAGTAGTCCAGCCGAGACTTCCTATGGCTACACCTTC. It translates to CASSPAETSYGYTF.

The chain couples TRBV7-3 to TRBJ1-1; maybe TRBD1 (6 bases). The V end lost 2 bases, the J end lost 6 bases, and 13 bases lay between the germline ends. The CDR3 has 14 amino acids. From germline, CDR1 is SGHTA and CDR2 FQGTGA. CDR3 amino acids: CASSLDGGPAEAFF. The CDR3 DNA reads TGTGCCAGCAGCTTAGACGGGGGGCCGGCTGAAGCTTTCTTT.

The rearrangement uses TRBV9 and TRBJ1-1; possible D gene TRBD1, 6 bases. CDR1 is SGDLS and CDR2 is YYNGEE in the germline V gene. This CDR3 region has 14 residues. The V end was cut by 2 bases, the J end by 7 bases, with 15 bases between. CDR3 protein: CASSVAPDRIEAFF. In DNA, the CDR3 is TGTGCCAGCAGCGTCGCCCCCGACAGGATTGAAGCTTTCTTT.

The chain links TRBV6-2 or TRBV6-3 to TRBJ2-3; 7 positions match TRBD2. CDR3 size: 17 residues. Germline V gene lookup returns CDR1 MNHEY and CDR2 SVGEGT. V shed 6 bases and J 3 bases; nucleotides not matched to a gene: 15. The CDR3 sequence is CASSSREGTGRTDTQYF. The CDR3 region has the DNA TGTGCCAGCAGCTCCAGGGAGGGAACGGGAAGAACAGATACGCAGTATTTT.